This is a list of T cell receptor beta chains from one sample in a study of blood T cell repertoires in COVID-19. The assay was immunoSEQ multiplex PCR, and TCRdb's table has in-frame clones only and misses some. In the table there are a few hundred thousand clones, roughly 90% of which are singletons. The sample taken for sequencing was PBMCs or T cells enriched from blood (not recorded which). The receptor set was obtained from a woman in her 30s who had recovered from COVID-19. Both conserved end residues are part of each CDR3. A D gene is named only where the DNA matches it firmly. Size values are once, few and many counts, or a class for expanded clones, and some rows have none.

CASSEPGPTELAGVKEQFF | TGTGCCAGCAGCGAACCGGGACCGACGGAGCTAGCGGGAGTGAAGGAGCAGTTCTTC | . | TRBJ2-1 | TRBD2 | TRBV9
CASSLRGVDRDTIYF | TGCGCCAGCAGCCTGCGGGGAGTGGATAGGGACACCATATATTTT | . | TRBJ1-3 | . | TRBV5-1
CASSPNRRQAVNEQYF | TGTGCCAGCAGCCCAAACCGCCGACAGGCGGTGAACGAGCAGTACTTC | once | TRBJ2-7 | . | TRBV7-9
CASSSTGFNSPLHF | TGTGCCAGCAGCTCGACAGGATTTAATTCACCCCTCCACTTT | . | TRBJ1-6 | . | TRBV28
CASSSRSGLANNEQFF | TGTGCCAGCAGCTCCCGCTCGGGACTAGCGAACAATGAGCAGTTCTTC | . | TRBJ2-1 | TRBD2 | TRBV7-2
CSVGSGQETQYF | TGCAGCGTTGGCAGCGGACAAGAGACCCAGTACTTC | . | TRBJ2-5 | . | TRBV29-1
CATSSVGTSGNNEQFF | TGTGCCACCAGCAGTGTCGGGACTAGCGGTAACAATGAGCAGTTCTTC | . | TRBJ2-1 | TRBD2 | TRBV15
CASMGREGPYEQYF | TGTGCCAGTATGGGGCGGGAGGGCCCCTACGAGCAGTACTTC | . | TRBJ2-7 | TRBD2 | TRBV19
CASSRTSGGAGELFF | TGTGCCAGCAGCCGGACTAGCGGGGGGGCCGGGGAGCTGTTTTTT | . | TRBJ2-2 | TRBD2 | TRBV7-2
CASSLLGTQNMNTEAFF | TGTGCCAGCTCACTCCTTGGGACACAGAACATGAACACTGAAGCTTTCTTT | . | TRBJ1-1 | . | TRBV18
CASSYGLAGFNEQFF | TGTGCCAGCAGTTACGGGCTAGCGGGGTTCAATGAGCAGTTCTTC | . | TRBJ2-1 | TRBD2 | TRBV6-5
CASRVSGKEQFF | TGTGCCAGCAGGGTTAGCGGGAAAGAGCAGTTCTTC | . | TRBJ2-1 | TRBD2 | TRBV27
CASSLERPATDTQYF | TGCGCCAGCAGCTTGGAGCGACCTGCCACAGATACGCAGTATTTT | . | TRBJ2-3 | . | TRBV5-1
CAWSVTGRGYTGELFF | TGTGCCTGGAGTGTCACAGGGAGAGGGTACACCGGGGAGCTGTTTTTT | . | TRBJ2-2 | . | TRBV30
CASSHDRSNQPQHF | TGTGCCAGCAGTCACGACAGAAGCAATCAGCCCCAGCATTTT | . | TRBJ1-5 | . | TRBV6-2/TRBV6-3
CASSYSYRSGIYEQYF | TGTGCCAGCAGTTACTCGTACAGGTCAGGGATATACGAGCAGTACTTC | . | TRBJ2-7 | . | TRBV6-5
CASSRGGNTEAFF | TGCGCCAGCAGCAGGGGAGGGAACACTGAAGCTTTCTTT | few | TRBJ1-1 | . | TRBV5-1
CASTQQGAFGELFF | TGCGCCAGCACCCAACAGGGAGCATTCGGGGAGCTGTTTTTT | . | TRBJ2-2 | . | TRBV5-1
CASSLNDYTDTQYF | TGTGCCAGCAGCTTGAACGACTACACAGATACGCAGTATTTT | . | TRBJ2-3 | . | TRBV5-4
CASSQVLTQTEAFF | TGCGCCAGCAGCCAAGTCCTCACCCAGACTGAAGCTTTCTTT | . | TRBJ1-1 | . | TRBV4-1
CAWTNPYPGQRRTGQPQHF | TGTGCCTGGACAAATCCTTATCCGGGACAGCGGAGGACGGGTCAGCCCCAGCATTTT | . | TRBJ1-5 | TRBD1 | TRBV30
CATSRGLATGTGGGEQYF | TGTGCCACCAGCAGAGGGCTCGCGACCGGGACAGGGGGCGGCGAGCAGTACTTC | . | TRBJ2-7 | TRBD1 | TRBV15
CASSLAGFGTDEKLFF | TGTGCCAGCAGTTTGGCGGGATTTGGGACAGATGAAAAACTGTTTTTT | . | TRBJ1-4 | TRBD1 | TRBV28
CASSSDFTGNTIYF | TGTGCCAGCAGCTCGGACTTTACTGGAAACACCATATATTTT | . | TRBJ1-3 | . | TRBV5-4
CASSLRTSGSHDEQFF | TGCGCCAGCAGCCTCAGGACTAGCGGGAGCCACGATGAGCAGTTCTTC | . | TRBJ2-1 | TRBD2 | TRBV4-1
CASRPRGTTYEQYF | TGCGCCAGCAGGCCGAGGGGGACCACCTACGAGCAGTACTTC | . | TRBJ2-7 | . | TRBV5-1
CASSSQGNSGNTIYF | TGCGCCAGCAGCTCCCAGGGGAACTCTGGAAACACCATATATTTT | . | TRBJ1-3 | . | TRBV5-1
CAWSDPGGAYEQYF | TGTGCCTGGAGTGACCCAGGAGGGGCCTACGAGCAGTACTTC | . | TRBJ2-7 | . | TRBV30
CSAGYGMNTEAFF | TGCAGCGCCGGCTACGGGATGAACACTGAAGCTTTCTTT | few | TRBJ1-1 | . | TRBV29-1